These 6 T cell receptor beta chains share one sample of origin, sequenced in a study of T cells after yellow fever vaccination. TCRdb reanalysed the 5' RACE reads using MiXCR and keeps one entry per CDR3 protein. The sample contains about 85,000 distinct CDR3 sequences, about an eighth of which appear only once. The sequencing here drew on CD8+ T cells not binding an NS4B(214-222) dextramer, sorted from PBMCs, taken roughly 20 days after the first yellow fever vaccination. All receptors come from a man aged 18 to 30 who received the YFV17D yellow fever vaccine.

The chain recombines TRBV4-1 with TRBJ2-7; tentative D call: TRBD2 (5 bases). Germline V gene data show CDR1 as MGHRA and CDR2 as YSYEKL. V lost 3 bases and J 2 bases, leaving 17 bases between the germline ends. CDR3 length equals 16 residues. CDR3 sequence: CASSQGVGSPTYEQYF. CDR3 in DNA: TGCGCCAGCAGCCAGGGAGTTGGGAGTCCCACCTACGAGCAGTACTTC.

This clonotype has at least ten counts. This sequence joins TRBV5-1 and TRBJ1-1; 7 nucleotides align to TRBD1. Trimming removed 0 bases from V and 0 bases from J; junction bases left unmatched: 2. Germline values: CDR1 SGHRS, CDR2 YFSETQ. CDR3 length: 15 residues. The CDR3 region has the DNA TGCGCCAGCAGCTTGGCCAGGGGGATGAACACTGAAGCTTTCTTT. Its translation: CASSLARGMNTEAFF. The complete variable domain, with remaining parts taken from reference TRBV5-1 and TRBJ1-1, reads KAGVTQTPRYLIKTRGQQVTLSCSPISGHRSVSWYQQTPGQGLQFLFEYFSETQRNKGNFPGRFSGRQFSNSRSEMNVSTLELGDSALYLCASSLARGMNTEAFFGQGTRLTVV.

V is TRBV27 and J is TRBJ1-3; D is unresolved. Trimming removed 7 bases from V and 2 bases from J, with 9 bases in between. The CDR3 runs 13 residues. Germline V gives CDR1 MNHEY, CDR2 SMNVEV (reference sequence). CDR3 protein: CASTSTAGNTIYF. CDR3 coding DNA: TGTGCCAGCACCTCGACGGCTGGAAACACCATATATTTT.

This clonotype has a count of ten or more. The chain recombines TRBV4-3 with TRBJ2-1; TRBD1 matches 8 bases. This CDR3 region has 15 residues. The junction had 4 bases not matched to a gene; V was cut back by 2 bases and J by 4 bases. Germline V lookup: CDR1 LGHNA, CDR2 YSLEER. The CDR3 protein is CASSQFTGGYNEQFF. The CDR3, as DNA: TGCGCCAGCAGCCAATTTACAGGGGGGTACAATGAGCAGTTCTTC.

This clonotype appeared a few times. J is TRBJ1-2 and V is TRBV20-1; D is undetermined. Per germline, CDR1 DFQATT and CDR2 SNEGSKA (reference sequence). V was clipped by 0 bases and J by 8 bases, with 7 bases between them. CDR3 length equals 11 residues. CDR3 region: CSARDVRGYTF. The CDR3 DNA reads TGCAGTGCTAGAGATGTTCGGGGCTACACCTTC.

This clonotype was seen a handful of times. The CDR3 sequence: CASSQGLYQPQHF. The CDR3 DNA reads as TGCGCCAGCAGCCAGGGACTCTATCAGCCCCAGCATTTT. The V and J genes are TRBV4-3 and TRBJ1-5; D perhaps matches TRBD1 (5 bases). The CDR3 spans 13 residues. Deletions cut 3 bases from V and 5 bases from J, with 8 bases between. Germline V lookup: CDR1 LGHNA, CDR2 YSLEER.